Listed below are T cell receptor beta chains from one sample, sequenced in a study of T cell responses to AZD1222 COVID-19 vaccine. The method was immunoSEQ multiplex PCR; TCRdb's version includes in-frame clones alone and lacks a portion of them. Altogether over 100,000 clones are present, around 86% being singletons, with the ten largest covering more than 20%. The specimen comprised peripheral blood, sampled on day 0 of AZD1222 vaccination. These receptors originate from an adult in good health. CDR3s include the opening cysteine and the closing phenylalanine or tryptophan. The D gene is left open where the match is weak. Size tells how often a clone was seen (once, few, many) or the class of an expanded clone, and some rows leave it out.

J gene,D gene,V gene,clone size,CDR3 protein,CDR3 DNA
TRBJ1-3,.,TRBV7-3,.,CASSLEGEAGNTIYF,TGTGCCAGCAGCTTAGAAGGGGAGGCTGGAAACACCATATATTTT
TRBJ2-7,TRBD1,TRBV5-5,.,CASSRTGAFEQYF,TGTGCCAGCAGCAGGACAGGGGCCTTTGAGCAGTACTTC
TRBJ2-7,TRBD1,TRBV28,.,CASSLEGTGGYEQYF,TGTGCCAGCAGTTTAGAGGGGACAGGGGGGTACGAGCAGTACTTC
TRBJ1-1,TRBD1,TRBV18,.,CASSPQGQGAGTEAFF,TGTGCCAGCTCACCACAGGGGCAGGGGGCAGGTACTGAAGCTTTCTTT
TRBJ2-1,TRBD2,TRBV4-2,.,CASSQEGSGGAVKSYNEQFF,TGTGCCAGCAGCCAAGAGGGGAGCGGGGGGGCCGTAAAGTCCTACAATGAGCAGTTCTTC
TRBJ1-1,.,TRBV10-2,few,CASSDGGSEAFF,TGCGCCAGCAGTGACGGGGGCAGTGAAGCTTTCTTT
TRBJ2-5,.,TRBV15,once,CATSRPKETQYF,TGTGCCACCAGCAGACCTAAAGAGACCCAGTACTTC
TRBJ1-5,TRBD1,TRBV10-2,.,CASSEWTGGKSNQPQHF,TGCGCCAGCAGTGAGTGGACAGGGGGCAAGAGCAATCAGCCCCAGCATTTT
TRBJ2-5,TRBD1,TRBV5-5,few,CASDPGGRETQYF,TGTGCCAGCGATCCAGGGGGAAGAGAGACCCAGTACTTC
TRBJ2-5,.,TRBV7-2,.,CASSLAGGRGETQYF,TGTGCCAGCAGCTTAGCGGGGGGACGGGGGGAGACCCAGTACTTC
TRBJ2-3,.,TRBV18,.,CASSPSIGPTDTQYF,TGTGCCAGCTCACCGTCGATCGGACCCACAGATACGCAGTATTTT
TRBJ1-2,.,TRBV12-3/TRBV12-4,.,CASSHRVRDYTF,TGTGCCAGCAGTCATAGGGTGAGGGACTACACCTTC
TRBJ1-4,TRBD1,TRBV5-6,.,CASSSTGAFNEKLFF,TGTGCCAGCAGCTCTACAGGGGCATTTAATGAAAAACTGTTTTTT
TRBJ2-7,TRBD1,TRBV24-1,.,CATRKGQGSYEQYF,TGTGCCACTCGGAAGGGACAGGGCTCCTACGAGCAGTACTTC
TRBJ1-6,.,TRBV28,.,CASSSPAFRSYNSPLHF,TGTGCCAGCAGTTCCCCGGCATTCCGCTCCTATAATTCACCCCTCCACTTT
TRBJ1-2,.,TRBV10-3,.,CAIRGQAGMDYTF,TGTGCCATCAGGGGGCAGGCAGGGATGGACTACACCTTC
TRBJ2-5,.,TRBV9,.,CASSAGGPPETQYF,TGTGCCAGCAGCGCCGGGGGACCGCCGGAGACCCAGTACTTC
TRBJ1-2,.,TRBV7-9,.,CASSLQGSSWGYTF,TGTGCCAGCAGCTTACAGGGCAGTTCATGGGGCTACACCTTC
TRBJ1-2,TRBD1,TRBV5-3,.,CARRSGQNGYGYTF,TGTGCCAGAAGATCGGGACAGAACGGGTATGGCTACACCTTC
TRBJ1-2,.,TRBV29-1,.,CSDTQQYGYTF,TGCAGCGATACCCAGCAATATGGCTACACCTTC
TRBJ2-7,TRBD1,TRBV5-1,.,CASSLFFVGRGGQAHEQYF,TGCGCCAGCAGCTTGTTTTTCGTGGGGCGTGGGGGACAGGCCCACGAGCAGTACTTC
TRBJ2-5,TRBD1,TRBV9,.,CASSVLPGQGSKTQYF,TGTGCCAGCAGCGTACTACCGGGACAGGGGTCAAAGACCCAGTACTTC
TRBJ1-5,.,TRBV28,.,CASSSGPYSNQPQHF,TGTGCCAGCAGCTCCGGACCCTATAGCAATCAGCCCCAGCATTTT
TRBJ2-7,.,TRBV7-2,.,CASSLESNYEQYF,TGTGCCAGCAGCTTAGAGTCGAACTACGAGCAGTACTTC
TRBJ1-2,.,TRBV19,.,CASSIDWTPNPLYGYTF,TGTGCCAGTAGTATAGATTGGACACCCAACCCCCTTTATGGCTACACCTTC
TRBJ2-2,.,TRBV7-2,.,CASSPYTGELFF,TGTGCCAGCAGTCCGTACACCGGGGAGCTGTTTTTT
TRBJ2-7,.,TRBV28,.,CASSLASTGTRAEQYF,TGTGCCAGCAGTTTGGCCTCCACCGGGACAAGAGCCGAGCAGTACTTC
TRBJ2-5,TRBD2,TRBV28,.,CASSYPARGVETQYF,TGTGCCAGCAGTTACCCCGCCCGGGGGGTTGAGACCCAGTACTTC
TRBJ1-2,.,TRBV4-1,once,CASSQASFYTF,TGCGCCAGCAGCCAAGCCTCTTTCTACACCTTC